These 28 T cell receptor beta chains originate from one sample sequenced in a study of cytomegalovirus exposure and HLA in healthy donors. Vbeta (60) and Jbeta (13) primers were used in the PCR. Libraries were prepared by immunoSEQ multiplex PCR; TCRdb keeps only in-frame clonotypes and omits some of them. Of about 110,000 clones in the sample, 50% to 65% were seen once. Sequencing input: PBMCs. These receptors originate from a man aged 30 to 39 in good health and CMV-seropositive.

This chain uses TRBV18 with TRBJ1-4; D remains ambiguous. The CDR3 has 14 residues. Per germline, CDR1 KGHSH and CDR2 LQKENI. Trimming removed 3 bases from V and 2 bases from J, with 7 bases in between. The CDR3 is CASSPRGTNEKLFF. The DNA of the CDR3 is TGTGCCAGCTCACCGAGAGGGACTAATGAAAAACTGTTTTTT.

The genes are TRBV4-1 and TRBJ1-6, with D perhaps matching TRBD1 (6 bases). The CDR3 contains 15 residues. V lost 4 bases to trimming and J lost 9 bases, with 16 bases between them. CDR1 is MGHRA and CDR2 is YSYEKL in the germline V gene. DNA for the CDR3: TGCGCCAGCAGCCTCCCGGGGGGGGCGGTTTCACCCCTCCACTTT. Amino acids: CASSLPGGAVSPLHF.

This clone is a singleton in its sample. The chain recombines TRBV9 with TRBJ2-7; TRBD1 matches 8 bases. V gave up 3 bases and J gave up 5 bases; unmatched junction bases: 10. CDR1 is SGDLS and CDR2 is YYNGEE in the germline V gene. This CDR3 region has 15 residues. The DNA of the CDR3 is TGTGCCAGCAGCGCCTTTCAGGACAGGGACCACGAGCAGTACTTC. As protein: CASSAFQDRDHEQYF.

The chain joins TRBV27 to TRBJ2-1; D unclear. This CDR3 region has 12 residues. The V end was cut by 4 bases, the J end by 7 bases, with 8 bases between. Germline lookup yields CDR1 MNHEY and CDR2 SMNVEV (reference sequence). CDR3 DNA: TGTGCCAGCAGTTCAATGACAAATGAGCAGTTCTTC. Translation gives CASSSMTNEQFF.

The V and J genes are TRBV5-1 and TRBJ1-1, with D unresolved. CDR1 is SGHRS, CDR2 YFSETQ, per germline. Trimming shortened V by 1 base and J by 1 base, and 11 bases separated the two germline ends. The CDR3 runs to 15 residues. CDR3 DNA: TGCGCCAGCAGCTTGCTGTTACCGGGGAACACTGAAGCTTTCTTT. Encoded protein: CASSLLLPGNTEAFF.

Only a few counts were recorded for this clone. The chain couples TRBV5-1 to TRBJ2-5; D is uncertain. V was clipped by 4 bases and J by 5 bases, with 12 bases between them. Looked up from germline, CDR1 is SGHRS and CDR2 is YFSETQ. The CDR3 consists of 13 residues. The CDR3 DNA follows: TGCGCCAGCAGCGTGATCCCCGGGGAGACCCAGTACTTC. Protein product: CASSVIPGETQYF.

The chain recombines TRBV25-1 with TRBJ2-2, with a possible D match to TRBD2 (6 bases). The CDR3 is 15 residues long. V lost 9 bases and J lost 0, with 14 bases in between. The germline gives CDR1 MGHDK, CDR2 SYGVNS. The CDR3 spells CASQGTPTNTGELFF. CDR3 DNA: TGTGCCAGTCAAGGGACTCCTACGAACACCGGGGAGCTGTTTTTT.

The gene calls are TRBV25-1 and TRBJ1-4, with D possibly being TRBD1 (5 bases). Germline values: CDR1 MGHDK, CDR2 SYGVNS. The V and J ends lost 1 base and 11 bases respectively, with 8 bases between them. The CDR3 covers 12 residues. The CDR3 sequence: CASSELGGKLFF. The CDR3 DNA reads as TGTGCCAGCAGTGAATTGGGGGGGAAACTGTTTTTT.

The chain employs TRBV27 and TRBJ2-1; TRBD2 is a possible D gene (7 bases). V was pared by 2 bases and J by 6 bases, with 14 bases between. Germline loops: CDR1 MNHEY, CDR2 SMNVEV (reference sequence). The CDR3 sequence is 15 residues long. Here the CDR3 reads CASSLTRGGGNEQFF. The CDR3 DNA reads TGTGCCAGCAGTTTAACGCGGGGAGGGGGCAATGAGCAGTTCTTC.

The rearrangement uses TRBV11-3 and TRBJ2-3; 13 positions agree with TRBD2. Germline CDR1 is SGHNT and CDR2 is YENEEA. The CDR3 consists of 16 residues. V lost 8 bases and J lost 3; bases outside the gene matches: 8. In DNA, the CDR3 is TGTGCCAGCGCTACTAGCGGGGGGGCCAATACAGATACGCAGTATTTT. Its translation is CASATSGGANTDTQYF.

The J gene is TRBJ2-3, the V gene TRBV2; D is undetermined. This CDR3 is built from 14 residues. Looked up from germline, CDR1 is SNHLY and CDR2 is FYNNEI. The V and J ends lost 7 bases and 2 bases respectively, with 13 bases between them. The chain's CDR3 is CASTPEEFTDTQYF. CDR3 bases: TGTGCCAGCACCCCAGAGGAGTTCACAGATACGCAGTATTTT.

The CDR3 coding sequence is TGTGCCAGCAGGGAGACAGGCCACTCTGGAAACACCATATATTTT. Encoded protein: CASRETGHSGNTIYF. The chain carries TRBV2 and TRBJ1-3; tentatively, D is TRBD1 (6 bases). Trimming shortened V by 6 bases and J by 0 bases, and 12 bases separated the two germline ends. This CDR3 has 15 residues. Germline V gene lookup returns CDR1 SNHLY and CDR2 FYNNEI.

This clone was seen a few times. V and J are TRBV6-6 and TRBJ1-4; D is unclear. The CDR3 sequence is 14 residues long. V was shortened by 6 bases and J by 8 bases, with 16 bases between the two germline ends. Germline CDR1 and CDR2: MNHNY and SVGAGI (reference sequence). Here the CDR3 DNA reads TGTGCCAGCAGCTCTAGATTGGTGGCGGAAAAACTGTTTTTT. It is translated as CASSSRLVAEKLFF.

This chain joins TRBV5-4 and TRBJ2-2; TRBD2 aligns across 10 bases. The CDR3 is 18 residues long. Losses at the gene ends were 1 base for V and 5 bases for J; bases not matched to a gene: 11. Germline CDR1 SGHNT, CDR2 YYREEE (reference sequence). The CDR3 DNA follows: TGTGCCAGCAGCTTGCCGCTAGCGGGGGCCTCAGGGACCGGGGAGCTGTTTTTT. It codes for CASSLPLAGASGTGELFF.

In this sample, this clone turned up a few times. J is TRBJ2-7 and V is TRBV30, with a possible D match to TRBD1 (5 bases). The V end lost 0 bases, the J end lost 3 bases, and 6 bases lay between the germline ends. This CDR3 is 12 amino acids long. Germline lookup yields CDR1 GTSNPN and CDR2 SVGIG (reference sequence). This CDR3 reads CAWSVDNYEQYF. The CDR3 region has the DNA TGTGCCTGGAGTGTGGACAACTACGAGCAGTACTTC.

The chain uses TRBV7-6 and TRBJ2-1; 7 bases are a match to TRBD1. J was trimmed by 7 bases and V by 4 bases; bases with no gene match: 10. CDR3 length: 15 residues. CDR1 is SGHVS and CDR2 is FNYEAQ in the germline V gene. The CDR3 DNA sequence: TGTGCCAGCAGCTCCCGACAGGGTTTAGGGAATGAGCAGTTCTTC. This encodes CASSSRQGLGNEQFF. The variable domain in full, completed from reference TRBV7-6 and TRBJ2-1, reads GAGVSQSPRYKVTKRGQDVALRCDPISGHVSLYWYRQALGQGPEFLTYFNYEAQQDKSGLPNDRFSAERPEGSISTLTIQRTEQRDSAMYRCASSSRQGLGNEQFFGPGTRLTVL.

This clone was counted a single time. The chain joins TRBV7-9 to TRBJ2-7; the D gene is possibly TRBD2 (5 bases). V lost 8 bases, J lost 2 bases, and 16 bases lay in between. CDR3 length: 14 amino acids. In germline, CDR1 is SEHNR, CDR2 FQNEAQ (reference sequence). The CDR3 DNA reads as TGTGCCAGCCTCGGGCAGGAGGCTACCTACGAGCAGTACTTC. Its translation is CASLGQEATYEQYF.

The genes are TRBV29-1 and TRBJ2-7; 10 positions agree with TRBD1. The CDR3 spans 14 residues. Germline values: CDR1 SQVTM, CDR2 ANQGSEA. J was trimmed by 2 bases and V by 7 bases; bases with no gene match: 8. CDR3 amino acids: CSGGTGTGAYEQYF. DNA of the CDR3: TGCAGCGGGGGAACCGGGACAGGGGCCTACGAGCAGTACTTC.

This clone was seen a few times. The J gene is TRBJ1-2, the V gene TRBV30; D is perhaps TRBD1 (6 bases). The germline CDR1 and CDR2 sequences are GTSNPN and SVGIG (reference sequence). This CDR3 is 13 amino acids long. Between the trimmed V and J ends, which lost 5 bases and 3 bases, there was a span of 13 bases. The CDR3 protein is CAWEKGQYYGYTF. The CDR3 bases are TGTGCCTGGGAAAAAGGACAGTACTATGGCTACACCTTC.

The CDR3 is CASSEQGPGPGELFF. As DNA, the CDR3 is TGTGCCAGCAGCGAGCAGGGTCCTGGTCCCGGGGAGCTGTTTTTT. The chain couples TRBV5-4 to TRBJ2-2; D possibly corresponds to TRBD1 (5 bases). CDR3 size: 15 residues. Germline CDR1 is SGHNT and CDR2 is YYREEE (reference sequence). V was shortened by 4 bases and J by 6 bases, with 16 bases between the two germline ends.

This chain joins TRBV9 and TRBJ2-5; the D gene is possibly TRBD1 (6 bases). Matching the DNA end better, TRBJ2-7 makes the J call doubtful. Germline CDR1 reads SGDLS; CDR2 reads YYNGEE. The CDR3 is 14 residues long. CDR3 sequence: CASSRNREAYEQYF. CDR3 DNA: TGTGCCAGCAGCCGTAACAGGGAAGCCTACGAGCAGTACTTC.

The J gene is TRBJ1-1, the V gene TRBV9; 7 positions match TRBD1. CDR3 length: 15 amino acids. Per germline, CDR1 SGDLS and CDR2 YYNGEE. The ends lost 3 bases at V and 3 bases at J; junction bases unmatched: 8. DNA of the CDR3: TGTGCCAGCAGCGCTACAGGGGTTTGGGACACTGAAGCTTTCTTT. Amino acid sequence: CASSATGVWDTEAFF. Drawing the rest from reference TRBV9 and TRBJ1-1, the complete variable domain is DSGVTQTPKHLITATGQRVTLRCSPRSGDLSVYWYQQSLDQGLQFLIQYYNGEERAKGNILERFSAQQFPDLHSELNLSSLELGDSALYFCASSATGVWDTEAFFGQGTRLTVV.

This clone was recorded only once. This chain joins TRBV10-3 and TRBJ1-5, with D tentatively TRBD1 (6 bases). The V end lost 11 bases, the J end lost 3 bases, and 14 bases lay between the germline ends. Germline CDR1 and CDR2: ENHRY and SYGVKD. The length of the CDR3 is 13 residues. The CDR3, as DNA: TGTGCCGCTCACAGGGAACCCAATCAGCCCCAGCATTTT. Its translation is CAAHREPNQPQHF.

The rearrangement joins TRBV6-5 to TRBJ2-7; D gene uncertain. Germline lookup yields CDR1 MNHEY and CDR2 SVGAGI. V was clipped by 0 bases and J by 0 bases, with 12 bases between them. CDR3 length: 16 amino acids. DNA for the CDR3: TGTGCCAGCAGTTACTCGAGTAGTCAGGACTCCTACGAGCAGTACTTC. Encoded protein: CASSYSSSQDSYEQYF.

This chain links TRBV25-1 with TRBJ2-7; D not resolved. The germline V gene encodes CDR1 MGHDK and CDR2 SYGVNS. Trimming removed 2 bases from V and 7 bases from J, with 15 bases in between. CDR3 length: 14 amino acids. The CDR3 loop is CASSEETATTEQYF. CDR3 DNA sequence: TGTGCCAGCAGTGAAGAGACCGCTACTACGGAGCAGTACTTC.

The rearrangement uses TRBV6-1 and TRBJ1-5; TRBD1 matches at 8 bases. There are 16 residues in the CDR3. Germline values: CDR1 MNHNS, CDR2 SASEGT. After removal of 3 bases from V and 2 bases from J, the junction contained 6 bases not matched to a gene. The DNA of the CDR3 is TGTGCCAGCAGTGAGGTGACAGGGGAAGGCAATCAGCCCCAGCATTTT. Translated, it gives CASSEVTGEGNQPQHF.

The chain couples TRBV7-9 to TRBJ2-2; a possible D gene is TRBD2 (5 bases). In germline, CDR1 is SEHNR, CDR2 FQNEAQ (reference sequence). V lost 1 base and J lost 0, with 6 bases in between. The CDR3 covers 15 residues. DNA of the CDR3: TGTGCCAGCAGCTTAGGAGGGTCGAACACCGGGGAGCTGTTTTTT. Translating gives CASSLGGSNTGELFF. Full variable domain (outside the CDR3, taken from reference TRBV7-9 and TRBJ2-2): DTGVSQNPRHKITKRGQNVTFRCDPISEHNRLYWYRQTLGQGPEFLTYFQNEAQLEKSRLLSDRFSAERPKGSFSTLEIQRTEQGDSAMYLCASSLGGSNTGELFFGEGSRLTVL.

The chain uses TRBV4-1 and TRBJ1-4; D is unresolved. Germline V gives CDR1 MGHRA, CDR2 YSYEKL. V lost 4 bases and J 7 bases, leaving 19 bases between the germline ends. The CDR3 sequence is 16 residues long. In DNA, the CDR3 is TGCGCCAGCAGCCCCCCCCATACCGGGGTGGGTGAAAAACTGTTTTTT. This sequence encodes CASSPPHTGVGEKLFF.